Shown below are 19 T cell receptor beta chains from a single sample sequenced in a study of radiation and T cells in renal cell carcinoma. Specified treatment: 15 Gy SBRT to primary tumor, nephrectomy 4 weeks later. The repertoire was sequenced with immunoSEQ multiplex PCR; TCRdb's copy has only in-frame clones and lacks some. The repertoire holds approximately 20,000 clones, with 50% to 65% as singletons. The sequences come from tumor tissue, collected from a patient whose treatment included radiotherapy and nephrectomy. The receptor set was obtained from a woman aged 70 to 79 with renal cell carcinoma.

V is TRBV5-4 and J is TRBJ2-1, with 8 bases lining up with TRBD2. Germline loops: CDR1 SGHNT, CDR2 YYREEE (reference sequence). Losses at the gene ends were 3 bases for V and 4 bases for J; bases not matched to a gene: 6. The CDR3 consists of 15 residues. The CDR3 DNA reads as TGTGCCAGCAGCTCCGGGACTAGTTTTTACAATGAGCAGTTCTTC. This encodes CASSSGTSFYNEQFF.

This clone was seen more than once but under ten times. The CDR3 loop is CASSTRTGGWVYGYTF. As DNA, the CDR3 is TGTGCCAGCAGCACCCGGACAGGGGGCTGGGTTTATGGCTACACCTTC. The chain uses TRBV13 and TRBJ1-2, with 11 bases fitting TRBD1. Germline CDR1 and CDR2: PRHDT and FYEKMQ (reference sequence). CDR3 length equals 16 residues. J lost 5 bases, V lost 5 bases, and 10 bases had no gene match. Using reference TRBV13 and TRBJ1-2 for the parts outside the CDR3, the full variable domain is AAGVIQSPRHLIKEKRETATLKCYPIPRHDTVYWYQQGPGQDPQFLISFYEKMQSDKGSIPDRFSAQQFSDYHSELNMSSLELGDSALYFCASSTRTGGWVYGYTFGSGTRLTVV.

The rearrangement links TRBV5-1 to TRBJ2-1, with 12 bases identical to TRBD2. Germline V CDR1 and CDR2: SGHRS, YFSETQ. J lost 10 bases, V lost 9 bases, and 11 bases had no gene match. The CDR3 covers 14 residues. CDR3 nucleotide sequence: TGCGCCACCCGACGGACTAGCGGGGTAGACGAGCAGTTCTTC. Encoded protein: CATRRTSGVDEQFF.

This clone is deemed medium-sized. This chain uses TRBV7-9 with TRBJ1-2; 9 bases map to TRBD1. This CDR3 is built from 12 residues. V gave up 6 bases and J gave up 8 bases; unmatched junction bases: 4. Per the germline V gene, CDR1 is SEHNR and CDR2 is FQNEAQ (reference sequence). In DNA form, the CDR3 reads TGTGCCAGCAGGCTGACAGGGGGAGGCTACACCTTC. Translating gives CASRLTGGGYTF.

This clone was counted only a few times. The chain links TRBV6-1 to TRBJ2-7, with D possibly being TRBD2 (6 bases). V dropped 2 bases and J dropped 2 bases, with 13 bases sitting between them. CDR1 is MNHNS, CDR2 SASEGT, per germline. The CDR3 covers 15 residues. The CDR3 DNA reads as TGTGCCAGCAGTGAATTTCGGGGGTCACCCTACGAGCAGTACTTC. It codes for CASSEFRGSPYEQYF.

This chain connects TRBV19 to TRBJ1-1; tentative D call: TRBD1 (6 bases). The CDR3 length is 14 residues. V was trimmed by 7 bases and J by 0 bases, leaving 12 bases between them. In germline, CDR1 is LNHDA, CDR2 SQIVND (reference sequence). The CDR3 sequence: CASTKGQMNTEAFF. The DNA for the CDR3 is TGTGCCAGTACTAAAGGACAGATGAACACTGAAGCTTTCTTT.

This chain links TRBV5-1 with TRBJ2-3, with TRBD2 matching 11 bases. The length of the CDR3 is 18 residues. Germline V CDR1 and CDR2: SGHRS, YFSETQ. The V gene end was trimmed by 1 base and the J gene end by 1 base; junction bases not matched to a gene: 8. The CDR3 coding sequence is TGCGCCAGCAGCTTGCTTAGCGGGGGGGCCCCCGGCACAGATACGCAGTATTTT. As protein: CASSLLSGGAPGTDTQYF.

This sequence joins TRBV19 and TRBJ2-3, with 14 bases lining up with TRBD2. Trimming removed 3 bases from V and 5 bases from J; junction bases left unmatched: 4. This CDR3 has 16 residues. From germline, CDR1 is LNHDA and CDR2 SQIVND (reference sequence). This CDR3 reads CASSIWTSGGLDTQYF. CDR3 DNA: TGTGCCAGTAGTATTTGGACTAGCGGGGGGTTAGATACGCAGTATTTT.

The V and J genes are TRBV7-2 and TRBJ2-3, with D possibly matching TRBD2 (6 bases). The germline gives CDR1 SGHTA, CDR2 FQGNSA. The V gene lost 8 bases and the J gene lost 3 bases, with 12 bases spanning the gap. There are 13 residues in the CDR3. The CDR3 nucleotides read TGTGCCAGCCGAGCGGGCTCAACAGATACGCAGTATTTT. Translated: CASRAGSTDTQYF.

The chain carries TRBV15 and TRBJ1-1; a possible D gene is TRBD1 (5 bases). The V gene's germline CDR1 is LNHNV and CDR2 YYDKDF (reference sequence). V lost 5 bases, J lost 4 bases, and 14 bases lay in between. This CDR3 comprises 14 residues. CDR3 protein: CATSLGGRVTEAFF. CDR3 DNA sequence: TGTGCCACCAGCCTGGGGGGTAGGGTCACTGAAGCTTTCTTT.

This clone is medium-sized by share. The chain combines TRBV13 with TRBJ1-6; D ambiguous. The CDR3 has 12 residues. V shed 3 bases and J shed 7 bases, with 4 bases lying between them. Germline CDR1 is PRHDT and CDR2 is FYEKMQ (reference sequence). As DNA, the CDR3 is TGTGCCAGCAGCTTCGGAAATTCACCCCTCCACTTT. It yields the protein CASSFGNSPLHF.

This clone was picked up a small number of times. CDR3 in amino acids: CASSEALRWGLYEQYF. Written as DNA, the CDR3 is TGTGCCAGCAGTGAAGCGCTTCGTTGGGGGCTGTACGAGCAGTACTTC. The J gene is TRBJ2-7, the V gene TRBV2; tentatively, D is TRBD1 (6 bases). V was pared by 0 bases and J by 4 bases, with 16 bases between. The CDR3 covers 16 residues. Germline V lookup: CDR1 SNHLY, CDR2 FYNNEI.

In DNA form, the CDR3 reads TGTGCCAGCAGTGGGGTTACCTATAATTCACCCCTCCACTTT. Encoded protein: CASSGVTYNSPLHF. V gene TRBV6-5 combines with J gene TRBJ1-6, with D unresolved. The CDR3 extends over 14 amino acids. Looked up from germline, CDR1 is MNHEY and CDR2 is SVGAGI. Deletions cut 5 bases from V and 2 bases from J, with 7 bases between.

The chain links TRBV4-3 to TRBJ1-1, with a tentative D call TRBD1 (6 bases). This CDR3 comprises 14 residues. Germline V lookup: CDR1 LGHNA, CDR2 YSLEER. With 3 bases removed from V and 5 bases from J, the gap between germline ends came to 13 bases. The CDR3 protein is CASSQQQGRTEAFF. DNA of the CDR3: TGCGCCAGCAGCCAGCAGCAGGGGAGGACTGAAGCTTTCTTT.

The chain uses TRBV15 and TRBJ2-5; perhaps D is TRBD1 or TRBD2 (5 bases each). The DNA end is a closer match to TRBJ2-7, so the J assignment may be wrong. The CDR3 covers 15 residues. Per the germline V gene, CDR1 is LNHNV and CDR2 is YYDKDF (reference sequence). The CDR3 region is CATSRDLGDPYEQYF. As DNA, the CDR3 is TGTGCCACCAGCAGAGATCTAGGGGACCCCTACGAGCAGTACTTC.

This rearrangement joins TRBV5-1 to TRBJ2-1, with 9 nucleotides matching TRBD2. The CDR3 is 15 amino acids. The J segment lost 4 bases and the V segment lost 2 bases, leaving 4 bases of the junction unmatched. The germline V gene has CDR1 SGHRS and CDR2 YFSETQ. DNA of the CDR3: TGCGCCAGCAGCTTTTTAGCGGGGGAGTACAATGAGCAGTTCTTC. Its protein is CASSFLAGEYNEQFF.

This clone has just a few counts. The chain links TRBV19 to TRBJ1-6, with D possibly matching TRBD1 (6 bases). The V end was cut by 8 bases, the J end by 2 bases, with 10 bases between. Germline values: CDR1 LNHDA, CDR2 SQIVND (reference sequence). CDR3 length: 14 residues. The CDR3 loop is CASSTGTYNSPLHF. As DNA, the CDR3 is TGTGCCAGTTCCACAGGGACCTATAATTCACCCCTCCACTTT.

This sequence joins TRBV7-2 and TRBJ1-1, with 7 nucleotides matching TRBD1. CDR1 and CDR2 from the germline V gene are SGHTA and FQGNSA. Germline trimming cut 6 bases from V and 5 bases from J; bases unmatched to any gene: 9. The CDR3 consists of 14 residues. CDR3 in DNA: TGTGCCAGCAGTTACCCGACAGGGCGGACTGAAGCTTTCTTT. Protein product: CASSYPTGRTEAFF.

The table lists this clone with a few counts. At one end, the junction sequence differs from germline, possibly due to a read error. The rearrangement links TRBV7-7 to TRBJ2-2; D not resolved. Germline CDR1 SSHAT, CDR2 FNYEAQ (reference sequence). This CDR3 contains 12 residues. This chain's CDR3 is CASSRLAGELFF. CDR3 DNA sequence: TGTGCTAGCAGCCGTTTGGCCGGGGAGCTGTTTTTT.